A selection of T cell receptor beta chains follows, all from one sample in a study of OX40 agonist ivuxolimab in advanced cancers. TCRdb's copy holds only in-frame clones and misses some; the assay was immunoSEQ multiplex PCR. The table shows 50,000 to 75,000 clones, with 80% to 90% occurring only once. Sequencing was performed on CD4+ or CD8+ T cells sorted from blood, taken in a trial of the OX40 agonist ivuxolimab. Every receptor here comes from an adult with an advanced solid tumor such as melanoma, head and neck, liver or kidney cancer. Both conserved end residues are part of each CDR3. The D gene is left open where the match is weak. Size values are once, few and many counts, or a class for expanded clones, and some rows have none.

D gene	clone size	V gene	J gene	CDR3 DNA	CDR3 protein
-	once	TRBV19	TRBJ2-7	TGTGCCAGTAGTATAGACAGCTCCTACGAGCAGTACTTC	CASSIDSSYEQYF
-	-	TRBV27	TRBJ2-7	TGTGCCAGCAGTTTATTCGGGGGCTACGAGCAGTACTTC	CASSLFGGYEQYF
-	-	TRBV5-5	TRBJ2-1	TGTGCCAGCAGCGAACGGTGGCGTCCCCCTGACGATGAGCAGTTCTTC	CASSERWRPPDDEQFF
-	-	TRBV7-9	TRBJ2-7	TGTGCCAGCAGCTCGACAAGGGAGCAATCCTACGAGCAGTACTTC	CASSSTREQSYEQYF
TRBD1	-	TRBV6-5	TRBJ2-5	TGTGCCAGCAGCTGGGGACAGCCGTACCAAGAGACCCAGTACTTC	CASSWGQPYQETQYF
-	-	TRBV28	TRBJ2-7	TGTGCCAGCAGGCCAACAGGGTCCTACGAGCAGTACTTC	CASRPTGSYEQYF
-	-	TRBV19	TRBJ1-2	TGTGCCAGTAGTATTTCCCCCTATGGCTACACCTTC	CASSISPYGYTF
-	-	TRBV27	TRBJ1-1	TGTGCCAGCTTCTCGGTACTGAACACTGAAGCTTTCTTT	CASFSVLNTEAFF
TRBD1	-	TRBV5-1	TRBJ2-5	TGCGCCAGCAGCTTGGCCGTTGGACAGGGGATGGAGACCCAGTACTTC	CASSLAVGQGMETQYF
TRBD2	-	TRBV28	TRBJ2-1	TGTGCCAGCACGCTAGCGGGAGTAGCCTACAATGAGCAGTTCTTC	CASTLAGVAYNEQFF
-	medium-sized	TRBV11-2	TRBJ1-1	TGTGCCAGCAGCTTAGATGTTGGGGCTTATGAAGCTTTCTTT	CASSLDVGAYEAFF
-	once	TRBV12-5	TRBJ1-6	TGTGCTAGTGGTTCGCTGATCGGACAGCTTTTTAATTCACCCCTCCACTTT	CASGSLIGQLFNSPLHF
-	once	TRBV7-9	TRBJ1-2	TGTGCCAGCAGCCAAGACAGCAACTATGGCTACACCTTC	CASSQDSNYGYTF
TRBD1	-	TRBV14	TRBJ1-5	TGTGCCAGCAGCCAAGGGACAGGGTTGGGTCAGCCCCAGCATTTT	CASSQGTGLGQPQHF
-	once	TRBV19	TRBJ1-2	TGTGCCAGTAGGAAATTTGGGACGGACCATGGCTACACCTTC	CASRKFGTDHGYTF
TRBD2	-	TRBV6-5	TRBJ2-3	TGTGCCAGCAGCGGACTAGCGGGGGGCACAGATACGCAGTATTTT	CASSGLAGGTDTQYF
-	-	TRBV4-1	TRBJ2-3	TGCGCCAGCAGCCAAGTTGAGGGCCGAACAGATACGCAGTATTTT	CASSQVEGRTDTQYF
-	once	TRBV7-3	TRBJ1-1	TGTGCCAGCAGCTTTGGCGAGGGAGCTTTCTTT	CASSFGEGAFF
TRBD1	-	TRBV7-9	TRBJ2-5	TGTGCCAGCACCCCCAGGGGGGAGACCCAGTACTTC	CASTPRGETQYF
TRBD1	few	TRBV5-6	TRBJ1-2	TGTGCCAGCAGCCCGCAGGGGGACTATGGCTACACCTTC	CASSPQGDYGYTF
-	-	TRBV2	TRBJ1-2	TGTGCCAGTCCCCGTGGGGCCCTGTCGAACTATGGCTACACCTTC	CASPRGALSNYGYTF